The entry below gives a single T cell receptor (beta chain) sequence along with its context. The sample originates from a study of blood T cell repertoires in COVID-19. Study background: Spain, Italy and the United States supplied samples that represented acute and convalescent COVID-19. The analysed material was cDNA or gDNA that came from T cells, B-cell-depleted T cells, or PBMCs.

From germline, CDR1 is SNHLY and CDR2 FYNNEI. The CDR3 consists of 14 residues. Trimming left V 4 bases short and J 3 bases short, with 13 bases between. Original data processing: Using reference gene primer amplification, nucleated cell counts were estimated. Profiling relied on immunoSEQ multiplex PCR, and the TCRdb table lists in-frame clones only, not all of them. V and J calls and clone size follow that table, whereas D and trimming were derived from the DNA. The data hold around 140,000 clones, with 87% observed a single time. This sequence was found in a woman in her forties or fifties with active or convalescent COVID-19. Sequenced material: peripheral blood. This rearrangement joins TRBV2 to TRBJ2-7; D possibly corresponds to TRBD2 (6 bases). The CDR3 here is CASSATGLHYEQYF. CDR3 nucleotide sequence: TGTGCCAGCAGTGCTACGGGACTGCACTACGAGCAGTACTTC.